These T cell receptor beta chains were read from a single sample in a study of a mutant IDH1 vaccine in newly diagnosed glioma. Profiled with immunoSEQ multiplex PCR; TCRdb holds only in-frame clones, not every one. The sample gives 84,000 or so clones, roughly four fifths of which show up once; 5.2% is in the top ten. For these TCRs, the target antigens are not known. Source: PBMCs, taken from a glioma patient whose treatment included an IDH1 peptide vaccine. Receptors originate from a man aged 35 to 55 with glioma. Both conserved end residues are part of each CDR3. Each record gives: D gene, J gene, clone size, V gene, CDR3 protein, CDR3 DNA. D genes are given only for firm matches. Not every row has a clone size; where given, it reads once, few, many or a size class.

NA TRBJ1-3 NA TRBV7-6 CASSSDSGNTIYF TGTGCCAGCAGCTCCGACTCTGGAAACACCATATATTTT
NA TRBJ2-1 NA TRBV11-3 CASSYDFANFKDEQFF TGTGCCAGCAGCTATGACTTCGCAAACTTTAAAGATGAGCAGTTCTTC
TRBD2 TRBJ2-1 NA TRBV15 CATSRDRLAGVVEQFF TGTGCCACCAGCAGAGATAGACTAGCGGGAGTGGTTGAGCAGTTCTTC
NA TRBJ1-5 NA TRBV4-2 CASSQSASGADQPQHF TGTGCCAGCAGCCAATCGGCCTCGGGGGCTGATCAGCCCCAGCATTTT
NA TRBJ1-4 NA TRBV19 CASSIVQGEKLFF TGTGCCAGTAGTATAGTCCAGGGCGAAAAACTGTTTTTT
TRBD1 TRBJ2-2 NA TRBV19 CASIQGSNTGELFF TGTGCCAGTATACAGGGGTCGAACACCGGGGAGCTGTTTTTT
NA TRBJ1-5 once TRBV6-5 CASSPNTVSNQPQHF TGTGCCAGCAGCCCGAATACAGTTAGCAATCAGCCCCAGCATTTT
NA TRBJ2-5 few TRBV11-2 CASSLETFETQYF TGTGCCAGCAGCTTAGAAACCTTCGAGACCCAGTACTTC
TRBD1 TRBJ2-2 NA TRBV5-1 CASSLQGADTGELFF TGCGCCAGCAGCTTGCAGGGGGCAGACACCGGGGAGCTGTTTTTT
NA TRBJ2-5 few TRBV6-5 CASSPGPLPQETQYF TGTGCCAGCAGTCCGGGACCCCTACCCCAAGAGACCCAGTACTTC
TRBD1 TRBJ2-3 NA TRBV6-5 CASSIRQGRTDTQYF TGTGCCAGCAGCATTAGACAGGGACGCACAGATACGCAGTATTTT
NA TRBJ1-1 few TRBV2 CASSVYLGTEAFF TGTGCCAGCAGTGTCTACCTCGGCACTGAAGCTTTCTTT
NA TRBJ2-6 NA TRBV5-1 CASSLNPGRSGANVLTF TGCGCCAGCAGCTTGAACCCAGGGAGGTCTGGGGCCAACGTCCTGACTTTC
TRBD1 TRBJ1-2 NA TRBV7-2 CASSHDRGEYGYTF TGTGCCAGCAGCCATGACAGGGGAGAATACGGCTACACCTTC
NA TRBJ2-1 NA TRBV21-1 CASSGPYGGAVVEQFF TGTGCCAGCAGCGGGCCGTATGGGGGGGCCGTGGTTGAGCAGTTCTTC
TRBD2 TRBJ2-7 NA TRBV15 CATSRERGSSYEQYF TGTGCCACCAGCAGAGAGCGGGGGAGCTCCTACGAGCAGTACTTC
TRBD2 TRBJ2-1 NA TRBV6-5 CASSYRTRYYNEQFF TGTGCCAGCAGTTACAGGACTAGGTACTACAATGAGCAGTTCTTC
NA TRBJ2-7 NA TRBV29-1 CSVEIAYEQYF TGCAGCGTTGAAATCGCATACGAGCAGTACTTC
TRBD1 TRBJ1-6 NA TRBV7-8 CASSPDRVNSPLHF TGTGCCAGCAGCCCGGACAGGGTCAATTCACCCCTCCACTTT
NA TRBJ2-1 NA TRBV7-2 CASSWSNNNEQFF TGTGCCAGCAGCTGGTCAAATAACAATGAGCAGTTCTTC
NA TRBJ2-5 once TRBV14 CASSPLSQQETQYF TGTGCCAGCAGCCCCTTAAGTCAGCAAGAGACCCAGTACTTC
TRBD2 TRBJ2-2 NA TRBV10-3 CAISATAGGDTGELFF TGTGCCATCAGTGCAACAGCGGGAGGTGACACCGGGGAGCTGTTTTTT
TRBD1 TRBJ2-7 NA TRBV5-1 CASSINRGSEQYF TGCGCCAGCAGCATAAACAGGGGAAGCGAGCAGTACTTC
NA TRBJ2-1 NA TRBV25-1 CASSGWRNEQFF TGTGCCAGCAGTGGGTGGCGCAATGAGCAGTTCTTC
NA TRBJ2-5 NA TRBV28 CASTPAGRNQETQYF TGTGCCAGCACCCCAGCCGGGCGGAACCAGGAGACCCAGTACTTC
NA TRBJ2-4 NA TRBV29-1 CSVGTGEGSIQYF TGCAGCGTGGGAACAGGGGAGGGGAGCATTCAGTACTTC
NA TRBJ1-1 few TRBV7-9 CASSLTGFNLRNTEAFF TGTGCCAGCAGCTTAACCGGGTTCAATCTCAGGAACACTGAAGCTTTCTTT
TRBD2 TRBJ2-1 NA TRBV4-3 CASSQESAGGPRNEQFF TGCGCCAGCAGCCAAGAATCCGCGGGGGGGCCAAGAAATGAGCAGTTCTTC
TRBD1 TRBJ2-3 NA TRBV5-1 CASSSGQGLDTQYF TGCGCCAGCAGCTCGGGACAGGGGTTGGATACGCAGTATTTT
NA TRBJ2-7 NA TRBV7-2 CASSLGASESYEQYF TGTGCCAGCAGCCTGGGGGCTAGCGAGTCCTACGAGCAGTACTTC
NA TRBJ2-3 NA TRBV5-1 CASSLAGDTQYF TGCGCCAGCAGCTTGGCTGGAGATACGCAGTATTTT
TRBD1 TRBJ1-5 few TRBV25-1 CASSLTGSNQPQHF TGTGCCAGCAGCCTGACAGGGTCCAATCAGCCCCAGCATTTT
NA TRBJ1-1 NA TRBV5-6 CASNLGTNTEAFF TGTGCCAGCAACCTAGGGACGAACACTGAAGCTTTCTTT
TRBD1 TRBJ2-2 once TRBV18 CASSPRDRGNTGELFF TGTGCCAGCTCACCCCGAGACAGGGGAAACACCGGGGAGCTGTTTTTT
NA TRBJ1-1 few TRBV4-2 CASSQERRVEAFF TGTGCCAGCAGCCAAGAGCGGAGGGTCGAAGCTTTCTTT
TRBD1 TRBJ2-5 NA TRBV7-9 CASSSPGQGQETQYF TGTGCCAGCAGCTCGCCGGGACAGGGACAAGAGACCCAGTACTTC
TRBD1 TRBJ1-1 NA TRBV11-2 CASSLFDRGNTEAFF TGTGCCAGCAGCCTCTTCGACAGGGGGAACACTGAAGCTTTCTTT
NA TRBJ2-7 NA TRBV9 CASSADSIASEQYF TGTGCCAGCAGCGCGGACAGCATAGCGAGCGAGCAGTACTTC
NA TRBJ2-1 NA TRBV7-3 CASSLFGSGYNEQFF TGTGCCAGCAGCTTATTTGGATCTGGATACAATGAGCAGTTCTTC
NA TRBJ1-6 NA TRBV7-2 CASSLARTDNSPLHF TGTGCCAGCAGCTTAGCGAGGACAGATAATTCACCCCTCCACTTT
NA TRBJ2-5 NA TRBV10-3 CAISAPPPADQETQYF TGTGCCATCAGCGCCCCTCCTCCAGCGGATCAAGAGACCCAGTACTTC
NA TRBJ2-7 NA TRBV29-1 CSVGRAAYEQYF TGCAGCGTTGGCAGAGCAGCCTACGAGCAGTACTTC
NA TRBJ1-4 NA TRBV10-3 CAIKGNEKLFF TGTGCCATCAAGGGGAATGAAAAACTGTTTTTT